This T cell receptor (beta chain) is drawn from a study of T cell responses to AZD1222 COVID-19 vaccine. V was shortened by 5 bases and J by 5 bases, with 15 bases between the two germline ends. This CDR3 contains 15 residues. Germline lookup yields CDR1 LNHDA and CDR2 SQIVND (reference sequence). The table came from immunoSEQ multiplex PCR; TCRdb's copy has only in-frame clones and leaves some out. The sample lists just under 150,000 clones; around 84% were seen once. The material sequenced was peripheral blood, taken 28 days after the second AZD1222 dose. The TCR sequence derives from an adult who received the AZD1222 COVID-19 vaccine. The rearrangement links TRBV19 to TRBJ2-2, with D perhaps TRBD1 (7 bases). CDR3 amino acids: CASSRMAGGTGELFF. The CDR3 coding sequence is TGTGCCAGTAGTCGGATGGCAGGGGGGACCGGGGAGCTGTTTTTT.